What follows are 3 T cell receptor beta chains derived from one specimen sequenced in a study of CD8 T cells in Susac syndrome. The RNA, about 0.5 to 1 ug, was put through reverse transcription using random hexamers. TCRdb passed the immunoSEQ multiplex PCR reads through MiXCR, listing each CDR3 protein once. The table shows tens of thousands of distinct CDR3 sequences, with roughly 94% occurring only once. Sequences were obtained from CD8+ T cells from PBMCs. The receptors originated from a human donor in good health.

The chain recombines TRBV9 with TRBJ2-7, with D tentatively TRBD1 (6 bases). V dropped 7 bases and J dropped 6 bases, with 17 bases sitting between them. Germline V CDR1 and CDR2: SGDLS, YYNGEE. This CDR3 contains 13 residues. This chain's CDR3 is CASGRGRGVEQYF. In DNA form, the CDR3 reads TGTGCCAGCGGACGCGGCAGGGGAGTCGAGCAGTACTTC. Using reference TRBV9 and TRBJ2-7 for the parts outside the CDR3, the full variable domain is DSGVTQTPKHLITATGQRVTLRCSPRSGDLSVYWYQQSLDQGLQFLIQYYNGEERAKGNILERFSAQQFPDLHSELNLSSLELGDSALYFCASGRGRGVEQYFGPGTRLTVT.

J is TRBJ2-5 and V is TRBV7-9; TRBD2 is a possible D gene (5 bases). This CDR3 has 12 residues. V lost 5 bases and J 5 bases, leaving 9 bases between the germline ends. Germline V gene data show CDR1 as SEHNR and CDR2 as FQNEAQ (reference sequence). The CDR3 loop is CASSLQRETQYF. In DNA form, the CDR3 reads TGTGCCAGCAGCCTACAGCGGGAGACCCAGTACTTC.

V is TRBV6-6 and J is TRBJ1-1; TRBD1 is a possible D gene (6 bases). The V gene lost 3 bases and the J gene lost 2 bases, with 10 bases spanning the gap. Germline CDR1 is MNHNY and CDR2 is SVGAGI (reference sequence). This CDR3 spans 14 amino acids. CDR3 nucleotide sequence: TGTGCCAGCAGTTATGGGACATTCAACACTGAAGCTTTCTTT. It encodes CASSYGTFNTEAFF.